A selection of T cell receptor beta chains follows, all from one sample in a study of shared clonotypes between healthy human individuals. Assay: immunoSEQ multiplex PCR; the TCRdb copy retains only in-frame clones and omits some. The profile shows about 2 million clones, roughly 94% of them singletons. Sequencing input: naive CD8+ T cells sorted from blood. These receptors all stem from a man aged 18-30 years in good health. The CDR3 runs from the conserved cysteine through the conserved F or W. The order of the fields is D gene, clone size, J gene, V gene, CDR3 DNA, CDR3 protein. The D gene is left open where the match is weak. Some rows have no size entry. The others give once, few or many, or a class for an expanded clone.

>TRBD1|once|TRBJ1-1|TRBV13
TGTGCCAGCAGACAACAACAGGGGATCACTGAAGCTTTCTTT
CASRQQQGITEAFF
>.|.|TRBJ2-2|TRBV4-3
TGCGCCAGCAGCCACGTCGCCGGGACCCCCGTGGGGGAGCTGTTTTTT
CASSHVAGTPVGELFF
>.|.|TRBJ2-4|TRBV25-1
TGTGCCAGCAGACAGACGGGGGAAGGAGGGCTAAGCATTCAGTACTTC
CASRQTGEGGLSIQYF
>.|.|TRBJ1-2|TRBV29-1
TGCAGCGTTGAAGAAGAACCACCGGGACTTCGGGGCTACACCTTC
CSVEEEPPGLRGYTF
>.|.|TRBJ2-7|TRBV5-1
TGCGCCAGCAGCTTGGGACAGAACTACGAGCAGTACTTC
CASSLGQNYEQYF
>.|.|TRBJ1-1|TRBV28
TGTGCCAGCAGTACTCCAGGGGTTGGAGGCACTGAAGCTTTCTTT
CASSTPGVGGTEAFF
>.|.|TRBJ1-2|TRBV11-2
TGTGCCAGCAGCTTAGATACCATACCCGTCTATGGCTACACCTTC
CASSLDTIPVYGYTF
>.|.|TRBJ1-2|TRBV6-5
TGTGCCATCAGTGAGTCCCCGAGGCGTGGCTACACCTTC
CAISESPRRGYTF
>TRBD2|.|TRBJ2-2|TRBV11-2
TGTGCCAGCAGCCAGCGGGACCTTCCCCAGAACACCGGGGAGCTGTTTTTT
CASSQRDLPQNTGELFF
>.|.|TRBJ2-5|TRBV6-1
TGTGCCAGCAGCCTGTACCAAGAGACCCAGTACTTC
CASSLYQETQYF
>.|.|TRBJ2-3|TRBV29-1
TGCAGCGGATTCCTCACAGATACGCAGTATTTT
CSGFLTDTQYF
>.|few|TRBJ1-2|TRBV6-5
TGTGCCAGCAGTTACAGCCCAGGGCAGGTCTATGGCTACACCTTC
CASSYSPGQVYGYTF
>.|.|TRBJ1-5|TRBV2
TGTGCCAGCAGTGATCCCCGGCAGGATCAGCCCCAGCATTTT
CASSDPRQDQPQHF
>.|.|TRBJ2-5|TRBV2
TGTGCCAGCAGCCCCTTGGCAGTGGAGACCCAGTACTTC
CASSPLAVETQYF
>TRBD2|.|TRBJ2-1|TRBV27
TGTGCCAGCAGTTCCGGGACTAGCGGCTTCTACAATGAGCAGTTCTTC
CASSSGTSGFYNEQFF
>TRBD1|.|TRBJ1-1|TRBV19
TGTGCCAGTAGTATACCCAGGACAGGTATGAACACTGAAGCTTTCTTT
CASSIPRTGMNTEAFF
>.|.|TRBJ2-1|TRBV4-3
TGCGCCAGCAGCCCTGCCGGGGTAGAGAAATACAATGAGCAGTTCTTC
CASSPAGVEKYNEQFF
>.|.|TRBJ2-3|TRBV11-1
TGTGCCAGCAGCACCTTTTCGGGGGCCGAGTTTGGTACGCAGTATTTT
CASSTFSGAEFGTQYF
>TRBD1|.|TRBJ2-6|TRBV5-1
TGCGCCAGCAGCGCAGGGGGCTCTGGGGCCAACGTCCTGACTTTC
CASSAGGSGANVLTF
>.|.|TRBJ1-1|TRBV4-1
TGCGCCAGCAGCCGCCCGGGAGAGAACACTGAAGCTTTCTTT
CASSRPGENTEAFF
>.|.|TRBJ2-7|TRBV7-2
TGTGCCAGCAGCTTAGGTACGGTTTACGAGCAGTACTTC
CASSLGTVYEQYF
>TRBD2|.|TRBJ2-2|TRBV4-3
TGCGCCAGCAGCCGTTTGCGGGAGACCGGGGAGCTGTTTTTT
CASSRLRETGELFF
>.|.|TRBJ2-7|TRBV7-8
TGTGCCAGCAGCCCCAGATCGTTCCCCTACGAGCAGTACTTC
CASSPRSFPYEQYF
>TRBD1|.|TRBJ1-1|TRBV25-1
TGTGCCAGTAAAAGGGGGCCTGAAGCTTTCTTT
CASKRGPEAFF
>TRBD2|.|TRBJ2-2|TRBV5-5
TGTGCCAGCAGCTCGGGACTAGCGGACTACACCGGGGAGCTGTTTTTT
CASSSGLADYTGELFF
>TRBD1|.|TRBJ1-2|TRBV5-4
TGTGCCAGCAGCGTAAATTCCGGGACAGGGTTGAACTATGGCTACACCTTC
CASSVNSGTGLNYGYTF
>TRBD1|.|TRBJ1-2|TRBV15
TGTGCCACTTCCAGGGGGACTGGCTACACCTTC
CATSRGTGYTF
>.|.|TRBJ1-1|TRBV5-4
TGTGCCAGCAGCTTCGTTGCGGACACGAACACTGAAGCTTTCTTT
CASSFVADTNTEAFF
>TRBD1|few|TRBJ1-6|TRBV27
TGTGCCAGCACCTCGAGACAGGGATATTCACCCCTCCACTTT
CASTSRQGYSPLHF
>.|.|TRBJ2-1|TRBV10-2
TGCGCCAGCAGTGAGTCCCTCGTGGGGGGGCCACCCAATGAGCAGTTCTTC
CASSESLVGGPPNEQFF
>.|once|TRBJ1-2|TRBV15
TGTGCCACCAGCAGATCCGGGTTTGACAGCTCGCATCTCTATGGCTACACCTTC
CATSRSGFDSSHLYGYTF
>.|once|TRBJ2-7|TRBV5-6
TGTGCCAGCAACTCCGGTGAGTCCTACGAGCAGTACTTC
CASNSGESYEQYF
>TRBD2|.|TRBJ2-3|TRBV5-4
TGTGCCAGCAGCTCCCCCACTCGTGCTAGCGGGGCTTTCACAGATACGCAGTATTTT
CASSSPTRASGAFTDTQYF
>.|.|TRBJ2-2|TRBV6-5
TGTGCCAGCAGTTCATTCGAAAACACCGGGGAGCTGTTTTTT
CASSSFENTGELFF
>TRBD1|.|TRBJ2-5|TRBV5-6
TGTGCCAGCAAACAGGGGGCGGCAGAGACCCAGTACTTC
CASKQGAAETQYF
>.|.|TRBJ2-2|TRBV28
TGTGCCAGCAGTATTTTACAGGGACGGGAGCTGTTTTTT
CASSILQGRELFF
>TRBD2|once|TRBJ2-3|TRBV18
TGTGCCAGCTCACCGGGGACTAGCGGGGGAGCAAGCACAGATACGCAGTATTTT
CASSPGTSGGASTDTQYF
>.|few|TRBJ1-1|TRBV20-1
TGCAGTGCTATAAGTACTGAAGCTTTCTTT
CSAISTEAFF
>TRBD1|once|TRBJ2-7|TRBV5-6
TGTGCCAGCAGTACCGGGACAGGGACCTTCAAACCCACCTACGAGCAGTACTTC
CASSTGTGTFKPTYEQYF
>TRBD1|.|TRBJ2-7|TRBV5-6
TGTGCCAGCAGTTTAGACAGGGGGAAGTTCTACGAGCAGTACTTC
CASSLDRGKFYEQYF
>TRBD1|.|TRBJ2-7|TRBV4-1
TGCGCCAGCAGCCTCTGGGACAGGGGAACCGAGCAGTACTTC
CASSLWDRGTEQYF
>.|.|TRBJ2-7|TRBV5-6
TGTGCCAGCAGCACCCAAGGGGAATCGGGCGAGCAGTACTTC
CASSTQGESGEQYF
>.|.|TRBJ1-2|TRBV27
TGTGCCAGCAGTTTAACGGCTAACTATGGCTACACCTTC
CASSLTANYGYTF
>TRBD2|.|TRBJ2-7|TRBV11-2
TGTGCCAGCAGCTCATCTAGCGGGGGATCCTACGAGCAGTACTTC
CASSSSSGGSYEQYF
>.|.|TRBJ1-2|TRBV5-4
TGTGCCAGCAGCTTTCAGGGTTCCTATGGCTACACCTTC
CASSFQGSYGYTF
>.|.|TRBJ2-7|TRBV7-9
TGTGCCAGCAGCCCGAACCGAGGAGCCGAGCAGTACTTC
CASSPNRGAEQYF
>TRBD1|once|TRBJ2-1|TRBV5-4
TGTGCCAGCAGCTCCTCCGGGACAGGGTCAGATGAGCAGTTCTTC
CASSSSGTGSDEQFF
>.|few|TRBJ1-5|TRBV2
TGTGCCAGCAGTGATCCCAGCAATCAGCCCCAGCATTTT
CASSDPSNQPQHF
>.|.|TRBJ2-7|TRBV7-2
TGTGCCAGCAGCTATAGAGTGATGGGTTCCGAGCAGTACTTC
CASSYRVMGSEQYF
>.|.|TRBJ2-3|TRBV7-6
TGTGCCAGCAGCTCGCTAGGAGGCACAGATACGCAGTATTTT
CASSSLGGTDTQYF
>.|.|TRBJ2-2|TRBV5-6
TGTGCCAGCAGCTTGGTGGCAGACTGGACGAACACCGGGGAGCTGTTTTTT
CASSLVADWTNTGELFF
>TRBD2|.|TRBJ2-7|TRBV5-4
TGTGCCAGCAGCTTGTTCGGTACTAGCGCCGAGCAGTACTTC
CASSLFGTSAEQYF
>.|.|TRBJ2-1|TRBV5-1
TGCGCCAGCAGCCCTCACTCTAGCGACAATGAGCAGTTCTTC
CASSPHSSDNEQFF